The clone carrying this TCR beta chain was detected only a few times. Its specificity is unknown. The time point here: patch test 1, 2 weeks after DPC sensitization. Treatment indicated: therapeutic diphenylcyclopropenone sensitization with weekly scalp DPC. CDR1 SQVTM and CDR2 ANQGSEA come from the germline V gene. J was trimmed by 3 bases and V by 6 bases; bases with no gene match: 2. The CDR3 is made up of 13 amino acids. The data are from a study of human T cells and chemical hapten exposure. About the research overall: Variation in per-sample TCR yields came mainly from small pooled library volume differences.

Overall study results and limits: TCRs exceeding 1 in 1000 frequency stayed unchanged with DPC sensitization.

MiXCR was run by TCRdb on the RACE reads, yielding one entry per CDR3 protein. The sample holds some 180,000 distinct CDR3 sequences, more than 20% seen once. This sequence originates from a woman in her forties or fifties with alopecia areata. Some clones in this sample may be carry-over from other donors' samples. The genes are TRBV29-1 and TRBJ1-4; 9 nucleotides agree with TRBD1. Sequencing used whole blood, obtained in connection with sensitization to the hapten diphenylcyclopropenone (DPC). The CDR3 DNA reads TGCAGCGTGGGACAGGGATCTAATGAAAAACTGTTTTTT. Translation: CSVGQGSNEKLFF. The full variable domain, its missing parts supplied by reference TRBV29-1 and TRBJ1-4, is SAVISQKPSRDICQRGTSLTIQCQVDSQVTMMFWYRQQPGQSLTLIATANQGSEATYESGFVIDKFPISRPNLTFSTLTVSNMSPEDSSIYLCSVGQGSNEKLFFGSGTQLSVL.